The clone carrying this T cell receptor (beta chain) is a singleton in its sample. What it recognizes is unknown. The CDR3 has 11 amino acids. Germline CDR1 is MGHDK and CDR2 is SYGVNS. All trial patients relapsed after autologous stem cell transplantation. The data were obtained in a study of PD-1 blockade in classical Hodgkin lymphoma. Study findings and constraints: Significantly greater TCR diversity emerged by C4D1 in CD4+ cells but not CD8+ cells. Possibly reflecting disease activity or prior therapy, repertoire differences have causes that remain undefined. Baseline diversity resembling that of newly diagnosed patients was seen in complete responders.

The table came from immunoSEQ multiplex PCR; TCRdb's copy has only in-frame clones and leaves some out. Of about 76,000 clones listed, around 90% are singletons. The specimen was peripheral blood mononuclear cells (PBMCs), collected at baseline. V and J are TRBV25-1 and TRBJ2-5; D gene unclear. The DNA end is a closer match to TRBJ2-7, so the J assignment may be wrong. This receptor was identified in a human donor with classical Hodgkin lymphoma. The CDR3 nucleotides are TGTGCCAGCAGTGCCTTTCCCGAGCAGTACTTC. Translation gives CASSAFPEQYF.